The 14 T cell receptor beta chains reported below all come from one sample, sequenced in a study of T-cell reconstitution after alpha-beta-depleted transplantation in children. The authors prepared the TCRbeta library with unique molecular identifiers. TCRdb used MiXCR to reprocess the PCR reads, holding one entry per CDR3 protein. The sample lists around 480,000 distinct CDR3 sequences, over 25% occurring once. Here the sequenced sample was PBMCs from the stem cell graft donor, taken from the stem cell graft. Receptors were obtained from a human donor who donated a stem cell graft to a child with aplastic anemia.

This clonotype was counted only a few times. The chain carries TRBV6-5 and TRBJ2-7; maybe TRBD1 (6 bases). Germline loops: CDR1 MNHEY, CDR2 SVGAGI. With 0 bases removed from V and 5 bases from J, the gap between germline ends came to 17 bases. The CDR3 totals 16 residues. The CDR3 bases are TGTGCCAGCAGTTACTCGATAGTGCAGGGGACCCACGAGCAGTACTTC. It translates to CASSYSIVQGTHEQYF.

This chain joins TRBV5-6 and TRBJ2-7; 7 nucleotides match TRBD2. The V and J ends lost 1 base and 3 bases, in that order; junction bases with no gene match: 10. Germline V gene lookup returns CDR1 SGHDT and CDR2 YYEEEE. This CDR3 is built from 16 residues. CDR3 DNA: TGTGCCAGCAGCTTGTGGGCCCCTAGCGGCCTCTACGAGCAGTACGTC. Protein product: CASSLWAPSGLYEQYV.

This chain uses TRBV4-3 with TRBJ2-3; D remains ambiguous. In germline, CDR1 is LGHNA, CDR2 YSLEER. The germline V and J ends were trimmed by 1 base and 7 bases, with 9 bases remaining between them. This CDR3 spans 13 amino acids. The CDR3 coding sequence is TGCGCCAGCAGCCAAGTAGATTCAAATACGCAGTATTTT. Encoded protein: CASSQVDSNTQYF.

This clonotype was picked up a small number of times. The chain employs TRBV7-2 and TRBJ2-2; TRBD2 matches 11 bases. The V gene end was trimmed by 6 bases and the J gene end by 5 bases; junction bases not matched to a gene: 5. Germline V gives CDR1 SGHTA, CDR2 FQGNSA. The CDR3 is 15 residues long. CDR3 residues: CASRPRTSGTGELFF. The DNA for the CDR3 is TGTGCCAGCAGACCTAGGACTAGCGGGACCGGGGAGCTGTTTTTT.

A word on this clonotype: The missing conserved phenylalanine or tryptophan at the end of this CDR3 makes a read error likely. Here the CDR3 reads CASSPGEYEQYS. CDR3 in DNA: TGTGCCAGCAGCCCCGGGGAATACGAGCAGTACTCC. The chain combines TRBV3-1 with TRBJ2-7, with a tentative D call TRBD2 (5 bases). Germline V gene data show CDR1 as LGHDT and CDR2 as YNNKEL (reference sequence). V was trimmed by 4 bases and J by 4 bases, leaving 8 bases between them. This CDR3 contains 12 residues.

This chain uses TRBV20-1 with TRBJ1-5, with TRBD1 as a possible D gene (5 bases). The CDR3 contains 15 residues. Trimming pared 0 bases from V and 0 bases from J, leaving 9 bases between. From germline, CDR1 is DFQATT and CDR2 SNEGSKA (reference sequence). The CDR3 DNA reads as TGCAGTGCTAGAGATGGGGCTTATAGCAATCAGCCCCAGCATTTT. Translation: CSARDGAYSNQPQHF.

The genes are TRBV5-1 and TRBJ1-5; no clear D gene. The CDR3 totals 15 residues. Germline-derived CDR1 and CDR2 are SGHRS and YFSETQ. Between the trimmed V and J ends, which lost 0 bases and 3 bases, there was a span of 10 bases. CDR3 in DNA: TGCGCCAGCAGCTTGGCCGGGAATGACAATCAGCCCCAGCATTTT. Its translation is CASSLAGNDNQPQHF.

CDR3 amino acids: CSASNGPWTVNTEAFF. The CDR3 DNA sequence: TGCAGTGCTAGCAACGGCCCGTGGACGGTGAACACTGAAGCTTTCTTT. The chain carries TRBV20-1 and TRBJ1-1; D not resolved. The CDR3 contains 16 residues. V shed 3 bases and J shed 0 bases, with 17 bases lying between them. Germline CDR1 is DFQATT and CDR2 is SNEGSKA (reference sequence).

This clonotype was counted between two and nine times. The chain employs TRBV7-9 and TRBJ2-1; D ambiguous. The germline gives CDR1 SEHNR, CDR2 FQNEAQ (reference sequence). The V end was cut by 5 bases, the J end by 8 bases, with 16 bases between. The CDR3 is 14 amino acids. CDR3 sequence: CASSPRPVLYEQFF. DNA for the CDR3: TGTGCCAGCAGCCCTCGGCCGGTCCTCTATGAGCAGTTCTTC.

The chain employs TRBV7-9 and TRBJ1-2, with TRBD1 identical over 10 bases. The CDR3 is 17 residues long. CDR1 and CDR2 from the germline V gene are SEHNR and FQNEAQ (reference sequence). With V trimmed by 0 bases and J by 4 bases, 8 bases remained unmatched. CDR3 sequence: CASSLARTGGYGYGYTF. CDR3 DNA sequence: TGTGCCAGCAGCTTAGCGCGGACAGGGGGATATGGCTATGGCTACACCTTC.

J is TRBJ2-1 and V is TRBV20-1, with 10 bases aligning to TRBD2. The CDR3 contains 15 residues. Germline loops: CDR1 DFQATT, CDR2 SNEGSKA (reference sequence). J was trimmed by 0 bases and V by 2 bases; bases with no gene match: 1. CDR3: CSARPSGSSYNEQFF. CDR3 nucleotide sequence: TGCAGTGCTAGACCTAGCGGGAGCTCCTACAATGAGCAGTTCTTC.

This clonotype was seen a handful of times. This chain joins TRBV20-1 and TRBJ2-3; 11 bases are shared with TRBD2. J lost 5 bases, V lost 2 bases, and 12 bases had no gene match. The CDR3 is 17 amino acids. The germline gives CDR1 DFQATT, CDR2 SNEGSKA (reference sequence). CDR3 in amino acids: CSARPTVRLAGGDTQYF. For the CDR3, the DNA is TGCAGTGCTAGACCCACTGTTCGGCTAGCGGGAGGAGATACGCAGTATTTT.

The rearrangement links TRBV3-1 to TRBJ2-3, with D possibly matching TRBD2 (5 bases). V shed 3 bases and J shed 6 bases, with 13 bases lying between them. The germline CDR1 and CDR2 sequences are LGHDT and YNNKEL (reference sequence). This CDR3 has 14 amino acids. CDR3 coding DNA: TGTGCCAGCAGCCAGGTTTTTCCGGGGGATACGCAGTATTTT. It is translated as CASSQVFPGDTQYF.

The chain links TRBV7-9 to TRBJ1-1; D is possibly TRBD1 (5 bases). Trimming left V 5 bases short and J 4 bases short, with 11 bases between. CDR1 and CDR2 (germline): SEHNR, FQNEAQ (reference sequence). CDR3 size: 13 residues. The CDR3 sequence is CASSVLGGTEAFF. The CDR3 nucleotides read TGTGCCAGCAGCGTCCTCGGGGGCACTGAAGCTTTCTTT.